A single TCR beta chain is shown here with its context. Its specificity is unknown. The V gene lost 1 base and the J gene lost 6 bases, with 13 bases spanning the gap. Germline V lookup: CDR1 SGHRS, CDR2 YFSETQ. The CDR3 is 14 amino acids. This sample is drawn from a study of cytomegalovirus exposure and HLA in healthy donors. Study outcomes and limitations: The authors enumerated roughly 160 TCR beta chains as linked to cytomegalovirus.

Primers: 60 Vbeta forward and 13 Jbeta reverse. TCRdb's table, derived via immunoSEQ multiplex PCR, lists solely in-frame clones and lacks some. Among about 240,000 clones, over 80% were seen once, and the ten largest hold 4.5% to 6%. This chain uses TRBV5-1 with TRBJ1-1, with D hard to call. This clonotype originated in a woman in her thirties or forties in good health and CMV-seropositive. Sequenced input: PBMCs. CDR3 residues: CASSLRQGSAEAFF. CDR3 in DNA: TGCGCCAGCAGCTTGCGTCAAGGTAGCGCTGAAGCTTTCTTT.